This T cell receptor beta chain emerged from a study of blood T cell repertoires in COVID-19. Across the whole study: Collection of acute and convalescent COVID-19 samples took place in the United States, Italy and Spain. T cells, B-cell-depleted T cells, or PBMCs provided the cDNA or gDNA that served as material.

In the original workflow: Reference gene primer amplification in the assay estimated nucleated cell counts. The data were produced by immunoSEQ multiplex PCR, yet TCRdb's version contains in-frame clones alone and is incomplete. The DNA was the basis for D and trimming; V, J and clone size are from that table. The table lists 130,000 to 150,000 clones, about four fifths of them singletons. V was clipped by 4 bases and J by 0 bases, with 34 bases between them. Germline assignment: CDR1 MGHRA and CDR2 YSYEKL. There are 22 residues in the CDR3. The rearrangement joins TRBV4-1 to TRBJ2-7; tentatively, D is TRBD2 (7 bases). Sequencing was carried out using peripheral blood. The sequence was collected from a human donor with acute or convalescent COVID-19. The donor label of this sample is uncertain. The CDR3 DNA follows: TGCGCCAGCAGCCCCCTTCCCGGGGAGGGGGGGCGCCGAGGAAAAAGCTCCTACGAGCAGTACTTC. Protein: CASSPLPGEGGRRGKSSYEQYF.